This record covers a single TCR beta chain. The data were taken from a study of blood T cell repertoires in COVID-19. Study information: The study drew acute and convalescent COVID-19 samples from the United States, Italy and Spain. In each case, the material was cDNA or gDNA derived from T cells, B-cell-depleted T cells, or PBMCs.

Between the trimmed V and J ends, which lost 0 bases and 1 base, there was a span of 19 bases. CDR1 and CDR2 from the germline V gene are MGHRA and YSYEKL. The CDR3 covers 20 residues. As handled by the study authors: Amplified reference gene primers provided the basis for estimating nucleated cell counts. TCRdb's table, derived via immunoSEQ multiplex PCR, lists solely in-frame clones and lacks some. The V and J calls and the clone size are those of that table, but D and trimming were determined from the DNA. The sample has about 70,000 clones, roughly four fifths seen once; the top ten hold approximately 22%.

The sequence came from a woman aged 70-85 years with acute or convalescent COVID-19. The sample comprised peripheral blood. The chain combines TRBV4-1 with TRBJ1-6; D is uncertain. CDR3 sequence reads: CASSQEFRQLVMSYNSPLHF. Here the CDR3 DNA reads TGCGCCAGCAGCCAAGAATTCCGGCAGCTAGTCATGTCCTATAATTCACCCCTCCACTTT.